What follows are 23 T cell receptor beta chains derived from one specimen sequenced in a study of regulatory T cells in long-lasting Graves disease. Time point: newly diagnosed GD, antithyroid drugs for less than 3 months. PBMC-extracted RNA yielded the TCR library. With iRepertoire HTBI primers and Arm-PCR of CDR3 regions, TCR beta libraries were built. TCRdb analysed the multiplex PCR reads with MiXCR anew, one entry per CDR3 protein. This sample has around 400,000 distinct CDR3 sequences; about 14% occur once, and the top ten carry 20% to 25%. This specimen was peripheral blood mononuclear cells (PBMCs), taken at new diagnosis, from a patient treated with antithyroid drugs. These receptors were obtained from a female donor with Graves disease.

This clonotype was recorded a few times. The CDR3 protein is CASSLLPSGEQYF. CDR3 DNA sequence: TGCGCCAGCAGCTTGCTACCGTCGGGTGAGCAGTACTTC. The chain uses TRBV5-1 and TRBJ2-7; D unresolved. Per the germline V gene, CDR1 is SGHRS and CDR2 is YFSETQ. The CDR3 has 13 residues. V was clipped by 1 base and J by 7 bases, with 12 bases between them.

This chain joins TRBV6-1 and TRBJ1-2, with a tentative D call TRBD1 (5 bases). The CDR3 sequence is 15 residues long. CDR1 and CDR2 (germline): MNHNS, SASEGT. The ends were cut back, 5 bases at V and 5 bases at J, with 18 bases in the middle. The DNA for the CDR3 is TGTGCCAGCAGTAGACCCCGGGGCGGTGGTTATGGCTACACCTTC. Its translation is CASSRPRGGGYGYTF.

Ten or more counts support this clonotype. The chain is built from TRBV7-2 and TRBJ1-1, with D tentatively TRBD1 (5 bases). The CDR3 consists of 12 residues. The germline gives CDR1 SGHTA, CDR2 FQGNSA. Trimming took 7 bases from V and 6 from J, leaving 12 bases between them. The CDR3 spells CASKGRGAEAFF. In nucleotides, the CDR3 is TGTGCCAGCAAAGGGAGGGGAGCTGAAGCTTTCTTT.

This clonotype was picked up many times. The chain recombines TRBV20-1 with TRBJ1-2; D is unresolved. Germline loops: CDR1 DFQATT, CDR2 SNEGSKA (reference sequence). The V end was cut by 2 bases, the J end by 0 bases, with 1 base between. There are 11 residues in the CDR3. The chain's CDR3 is CSARSNYGYTF. The CDR3 nucleotides are TGCAGTGCTAGATCTAACTATGGCTACACCTTC.

The rearrangement links TRBV7-2 to TRBJ2-7; TRBD2 matches 8 bases. The CDR3 has 14 amino acids. Germline lookup yields CDR1 SGHTA and CDR2 FQGNSA. V dropped 4 bases and J dropped 6; count of bases not matched to a gene: 8. The CDR3 sequence: CASSSASGSSEQYF. The CDR3 nucleotides are TGTGCCAGCAGCTCCGCCAGCGGGAGCTCCGAGCAGTACTTC. Supplemented by reference TRBV7-2 and TRBJ2-7, the full variable domain reads GAGVSQSPSNKVTEKGKDVELRCDPISGHTALYWYRQSLGQGLEFLIYFQGNSAPDKSGLPSDRFSAERTGGSVSTLTIQRTQQEDSAVYLCASSSASGSSEQYFGPGTRLTVT.

This clonotype was seen many times. The chain joins TRBV7-2 to TRBJ2-1; TRBD2 is a possible D gene (6 bases). V was shortened by 4 bases and J by 7 bases, with 14 bases between the two germline ends. CDR3 length: 14 amino acids. Germline assignment: CDR1 SGHTA and CDR2 FQGNSA. CDR3 DNA: TGTGCCAGCAGCTCCCTCCGGAGGGCGAATGAGCAGTTCTTC. It encodes CASSSLRRANEQFF.

This clonotype was observed once. The chain has TRBV6-1 and TRBJ2-6, with D possibly being TRBD2 (5 bases). Germline V lookup: CDR1 MNHNS, CDR2 SASEGT. The CDR3 length is 17 residues. The V gene lost 6 bases and the J gene lost 2 bases, with 17 bases spanning the gap. CDR3 bases: TGTGCCAGCAGCCCTAACAACCTAGCTACTGGGGCCAACGTCCTGACTTTC. It codes for CASSPNNLATGANVLTF.

This clonotype was seen ten or more times. The rearrangement joins TRBV5-4 to TRBJ2-1; D remains ambiguous. The CDR3 covers 14 residues. Germline CDR1 reads SGHNT; CDR2 reads YYREEE (reference sequence). Between the trimmed V and J ends, which lost 1 base and 5 bases, there was a span of 10 bases. The CDR3 DNA reads TGTGCCAGCAGCTTGATATCGTCGAACAATGAGCAGTTCTTC. Its protein product is CASSLISSNNEQFF.

This clonotype was observed a single time. This clone may be a read error of a much larger clone one base away. This chain uses TRBV4-3 with TRBJ1-1, with TRBD1 as a possible D gene (5 bases). This CDR3 is 17 amino acids long. Trimming shortened V by 1 base and J by 3 bases, and 18 bases separated the two germline ends. Germline V lookup: CDR1 LGHNA, CDR2 YSLEER. CDR3 DNA: TGCGCCAGCAGCCAAGCCCCCTACGGGGCTGCTGACACTGAAGCTTTCTTT. Protein product: CASSQAPYGAADTEAFF.

This clonotype was observed at least ten times. The chain joins TRBV29-1 to TRBJ2-1; TRBD2 is a possible D gene (6 bases). V gave up 6 bases and J gave up 2 bases, with 14 bases separating them. The CDR3 has 14 residues. The germline gives CDR1 SQVTM, CDR2 ANQGSEA. Here the CDR3 DNA reads TGCAGCGTCGAAATGGCGGGGACCTACAATGAGCAGTTCTTC. Its protein product is CSVEMAGTYNEQFF.

This clonotype has just a few counts. This chain joins TRBV4-1 and TRBJ1-5; 7 bases match TRBD1. The junction had 7 bases not matched to a gene; V was cut back by 1 base and J by 7 bases. CDR1 MGHRA and CDR2 YSYEKL come from the germline V gene. The CDR3 is made up of 15 amino acids. In DNA, the CDR3 is TGCGCCAGCAGCCAAGTCCACACAGGGGACCAGCCCCAGCATTTT. Amino acids: CASSQVHTGDQPQHF.

On this clonotype: The junction differs from germline at one of its ends, possibly a read error. This sequence joins TRBV7-7 and TRBJ2-1; D may be TRBD1 or TRBD2 (5 bases each). This CDR3 has 13 amino acids. Germline CDR1 is SSHAT and CDR2 is FNYEAQ (reference sequence). The CDR3, as DNA: TGTGCTAGCAGCCCCGGGGCTGAAAATGAGCAGTTCTTC. Its protein is CASSPGAENEQFF.

The table lists this clonotype with many counts. This chain's CDR3 is CSATTGGRDQPQHF. In DNA form, the CDR3 reads TGCAGCGCCACGACAGGGGGAAGAGATCAGCCCCAGCATTTT. This sequence joins TRBV29-1 and TRBJ1-5; 9 nucleotides agree with TRBD1. J gave up 5 bases and V 7 bases, and 9 bases lay outside the gene matches. This CDR3 comprises 14 residues. Germline V gene lookup returns CDR1 SQVTM and CDR2 ANQGSEA.

This clonotype was found a few times. This sequence joins TRBV29-1 and TRBJ2-1; D gene unclear. Germline assignment: CDR1 SQVTM and CDR2 ANQGSEA. This CDR3 contains 13 residues. Trimming removed 4 bases at V and 0 bases at J, with 7 bases between. The CDR3 DNA reads TGCAGCGTTGGATCCACCTCCTACAATGAGCAGTTCTTC. Translation gives CSVGSTSYNEQFF.

This clonotype has ten or more counts. The chain carries TRBV11-2 and TRBJ2-7, with D perhaps TRBD1 (5 bases). Germline V gene lookup returns CDR1 SGHAT and CDR2 FQNNGV. The CDR3 spans 15 residues. Trimming left V 6 bases short and J 6 bases short, with 21 bases between. CDR3 nucleotide sequence: TGTGCCAGCAGTCGCGTACAGCAGGGTACTCCCGAGCAGTACTTC. Encoded protein: CASSRVQQGTPEQYF. Full variable domain (missing parts from reference TRBV11-2 and TRBJ2-7): EAGVAQSPRYKIIEKRQSVAFWCNPISGHATLYWYQQILGQGPKLLIQFQNNGVVDDSQLPKDRFSAERLKGVDSTLKIQPAKLEDSAVYLCASSRVQQGTPEQYFGPGTRLTVT.

The rearrangement links TRBV24-1 to TRBJ2-1, with a tentative D call TRBD2 (6 bases). V lost 4 bases and J lost 10, with 16 bases in between. Germline loops: CDR1 KGHDR, CDR2 SFDVKD. This CDR3 has 14 amino acids. The CDR3 sequence is CATSDPGTADEQFF. The CDR3 DNA is TGTGCCACCAGTGACCCGGGGACTGCTGACGAGCAGTTCTTC.

As to this clonotype: One junction end disagrees with the germline gene, perhaps due to a read error. The chain carries TRBV6-1 and TRBJ1-3; D is unresolved. The CDR3 is 12 residues long. In germline, CDR1 is MNHNS, CDR2 SASEGT. This chain's CDR3 is CTSSPGSVTIYF. The DNA of the CDR3 is TGTACCAGCAGCCCGGGGTCGGTCACCATATATTTT.

At least ten counts were recorded for this clonotype. The CDR3 DNA follows: TGTGCCAGCTGCGGTTTAGCCAAAAACATTCAGTACTTC. Translating gives CASCGLAKNIQYF. This rearrangement joins TRBV6-2 or TRBV6-3 to TRBJ2-4, with no clear D. Germline-derived CDR1 and CDR2 are MNHEY and SVGEGT. The CDR3 loop spans 13 amino acids. Trimming shortened V by 8 bases and J by 0 bases, and 8 bases separated the two germline ends.

This clonotype was counted between two and nine times. V gene TRBV5-6 combines with J gene TRBJ2-7; D unresolved. Germline V gene lookup returns CDR1 SGHDT and CDR2 YYEEEE. This CDR3 is built from 12 residues. The V and J ends lost 0 bases and 9 bases respectively, with 10 bases between them. CDR3: CASSLGSQMQYF. The CDR3, as DNA: TGTGCCAGCAGCTTGGGGTCACAGATGCAGTACTTC. The full variable domain, in which reference TRBV5-6 and TRBJ2-7 provide the parts outside the CDR3, is DAGVTQSPTHLIKTRGQQVTLRCSPKSGHDTVSWYQQALGQGPQFIFQYYEEEERQRGNFPDRFSGHQFPNYSSELNVNALLLGDSALYLCASSLGSQMQYFGPGTRLTVT.

The rearrangement uses TRBV10-3 and TRBJ1-5; 10 bases align to TRBD1. Germline values: CDR1 ENHRY, CDR2 SYGVKD. The trim removed 10 bases at V and 9 bases at J, leaving 9 bases unmatched. CDR3 length: 13 amino acids. CDR3 DNA sequence: TGTGCCACCCGGACAGGGGGTGAGGGGCCCCAGCATTTT. This sequence encodes CATRTGGEGPQHF.

This clonotype was counted at least ten times. The CDR3 DNA is TGTGCCAGCAGTTTAGCGCGTGATACAGGGCCCCCAGGGGAGACCCAGTACTTC. Protein sequence: CASSLARDTGPPGETQYF. The chain employs TRBV12-3 or TRBV12-4 and TRBJ2-5; the D gene is possibly TRBD1 (6 bases). This CDR3 spans 18 amino acids. V dropped 0 bases and J dropped 5 bases, with 22 bases sitting between them.

Ten or more counts support this clonotype. This chain joins TRBV12-3 or TRBV12-4 and TRBJ2-7; 9 positions match TRBD1. This CDR3 has 16 amino acids. V lost 5 bases, J lost 9 bases, and 17 bases stayed unmatched. CDR3: CASSQLTGTGPPGQYF. Written as DNA, the CDR3 is TGTGCCAGCAGTCAACTGACCGGGACAGGGCCCCCCGGGCAGTACTTC.

This clonotype was seen a handful of times. The CDR3 loop reads CATSDPTSTDTQYF. The DNA of the CDR3 is TGTGCCACCAGTGATCCGACTAGCACAGATACGCAGTATTTT. The chain combines TRBV24-1 with TRBJ2-3; no clear D gene. CDR1 KGHDR and CDR2 SFDVKD come from the germline V gene. Between the trimmed V and J ends, which lost 3 bases and 0 bases, there was a span of 6 bases. The CDR3 is 14 amino acids.